This TCR beta chain was sequenced in a study of blood T cell repertoires in COVID-19. For the study at large: Donors in the United States, Italy and Spain gave samples during acute or convalescent COVID-19.

Libraries were prepared by immunoSEQ multiplex PCR; TCRdb keeps only in-frame clonotypes and omits some of them. The repertoire holds about 270,000 clones, around nine tenths seen once, with 8.5% to 9% in the top ten. CDR1 and CDR2 (germline): SGHAT, FQNNGV. The CDR3 loop spans 13 amino acids. V was trimmed by 6 bases and J by 2 bases, leaving 10 bases between them. The origin of this receptor is a middle-aged man with active or convalescent COVID-19. Input material: peripheral blood. The chain recombines TRBV11-2 with TRBJ2-5; D call uncertain. The CDR3 loop is CASSTYRQETQYF. The CDR3 DNA is TGTGCCAGCAGTACCTACCGACAAGAGACCCAGTACTTC.